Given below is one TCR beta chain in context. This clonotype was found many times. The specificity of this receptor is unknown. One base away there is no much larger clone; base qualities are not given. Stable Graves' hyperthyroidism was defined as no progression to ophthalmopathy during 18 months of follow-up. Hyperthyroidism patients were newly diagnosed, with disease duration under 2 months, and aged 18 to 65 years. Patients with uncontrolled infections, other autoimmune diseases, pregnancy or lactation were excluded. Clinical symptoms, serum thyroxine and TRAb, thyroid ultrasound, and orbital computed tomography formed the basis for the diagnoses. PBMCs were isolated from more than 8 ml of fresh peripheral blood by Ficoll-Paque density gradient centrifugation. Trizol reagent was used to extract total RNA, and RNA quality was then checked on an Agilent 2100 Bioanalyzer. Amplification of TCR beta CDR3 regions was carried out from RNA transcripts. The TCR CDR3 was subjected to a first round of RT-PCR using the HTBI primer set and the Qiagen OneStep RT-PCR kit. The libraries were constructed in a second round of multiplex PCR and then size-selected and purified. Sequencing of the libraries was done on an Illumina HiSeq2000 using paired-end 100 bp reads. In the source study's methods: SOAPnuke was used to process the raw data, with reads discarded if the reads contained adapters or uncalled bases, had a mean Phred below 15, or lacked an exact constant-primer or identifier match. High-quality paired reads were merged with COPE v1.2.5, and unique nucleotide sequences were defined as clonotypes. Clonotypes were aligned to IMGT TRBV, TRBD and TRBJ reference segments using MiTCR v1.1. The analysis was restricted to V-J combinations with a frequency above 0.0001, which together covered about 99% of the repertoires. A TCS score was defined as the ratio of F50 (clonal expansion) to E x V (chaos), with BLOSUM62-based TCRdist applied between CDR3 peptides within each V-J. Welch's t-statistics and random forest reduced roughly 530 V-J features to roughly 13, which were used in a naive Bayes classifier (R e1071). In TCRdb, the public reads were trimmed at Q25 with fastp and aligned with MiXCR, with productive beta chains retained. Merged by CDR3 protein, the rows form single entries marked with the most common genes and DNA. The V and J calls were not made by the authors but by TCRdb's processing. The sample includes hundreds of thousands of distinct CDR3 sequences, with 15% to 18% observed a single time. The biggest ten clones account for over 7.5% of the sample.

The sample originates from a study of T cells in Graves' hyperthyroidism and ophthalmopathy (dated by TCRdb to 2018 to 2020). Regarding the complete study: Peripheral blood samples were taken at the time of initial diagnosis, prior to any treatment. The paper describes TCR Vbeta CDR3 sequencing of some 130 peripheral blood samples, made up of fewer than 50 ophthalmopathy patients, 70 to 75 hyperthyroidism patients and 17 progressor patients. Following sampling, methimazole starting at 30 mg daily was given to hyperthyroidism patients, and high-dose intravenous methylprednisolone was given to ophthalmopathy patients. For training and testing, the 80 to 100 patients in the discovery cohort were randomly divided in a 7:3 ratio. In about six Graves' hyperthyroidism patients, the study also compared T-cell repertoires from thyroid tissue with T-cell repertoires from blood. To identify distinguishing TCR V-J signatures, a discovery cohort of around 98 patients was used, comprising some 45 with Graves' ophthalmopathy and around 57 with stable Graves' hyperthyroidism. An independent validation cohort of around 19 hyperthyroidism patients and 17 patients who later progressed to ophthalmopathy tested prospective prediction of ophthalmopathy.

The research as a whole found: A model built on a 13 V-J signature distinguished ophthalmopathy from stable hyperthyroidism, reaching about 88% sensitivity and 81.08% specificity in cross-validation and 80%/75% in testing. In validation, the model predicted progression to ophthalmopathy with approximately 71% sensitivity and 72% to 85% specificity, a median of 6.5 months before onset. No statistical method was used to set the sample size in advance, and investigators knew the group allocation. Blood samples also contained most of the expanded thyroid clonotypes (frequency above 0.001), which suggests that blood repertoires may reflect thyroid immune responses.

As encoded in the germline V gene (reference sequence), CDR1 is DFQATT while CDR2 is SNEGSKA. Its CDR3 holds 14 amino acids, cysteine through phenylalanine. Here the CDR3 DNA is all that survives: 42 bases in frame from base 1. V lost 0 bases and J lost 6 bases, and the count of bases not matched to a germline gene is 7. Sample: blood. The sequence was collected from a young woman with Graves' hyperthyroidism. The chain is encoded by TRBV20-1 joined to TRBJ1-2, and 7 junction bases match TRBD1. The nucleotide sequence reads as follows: TGCAGTGCTAGAGATAGGTCCCAGGGGGATGGCTACACCTTC. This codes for CSARDRSQGDGYTF.